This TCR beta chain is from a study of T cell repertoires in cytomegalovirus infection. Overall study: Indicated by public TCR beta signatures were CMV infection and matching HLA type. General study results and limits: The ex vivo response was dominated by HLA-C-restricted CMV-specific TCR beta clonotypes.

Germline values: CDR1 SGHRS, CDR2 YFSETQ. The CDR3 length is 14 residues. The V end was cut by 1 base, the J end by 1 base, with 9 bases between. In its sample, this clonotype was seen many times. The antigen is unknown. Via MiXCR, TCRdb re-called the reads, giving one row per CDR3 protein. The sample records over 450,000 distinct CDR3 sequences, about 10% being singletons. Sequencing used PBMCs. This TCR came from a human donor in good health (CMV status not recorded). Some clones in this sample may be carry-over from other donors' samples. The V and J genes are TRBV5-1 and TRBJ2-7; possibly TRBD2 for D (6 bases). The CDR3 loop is CASSLRGESYEQYF. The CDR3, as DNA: TGCGCCAGCAGCTTGCGCGGGGAATCCTACGAGCAGTACTTC. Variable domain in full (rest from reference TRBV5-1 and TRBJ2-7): KAGVTQTPRYLIKTRGQQVTLSCSPISGHRSVSWYQQTPGQGLQFLFEYFSETQRNKGNFPGRFSGRQFSNSRSEMNVSTLELGDSALYLCASSLRGESYEQYFGPGTRLTVT.